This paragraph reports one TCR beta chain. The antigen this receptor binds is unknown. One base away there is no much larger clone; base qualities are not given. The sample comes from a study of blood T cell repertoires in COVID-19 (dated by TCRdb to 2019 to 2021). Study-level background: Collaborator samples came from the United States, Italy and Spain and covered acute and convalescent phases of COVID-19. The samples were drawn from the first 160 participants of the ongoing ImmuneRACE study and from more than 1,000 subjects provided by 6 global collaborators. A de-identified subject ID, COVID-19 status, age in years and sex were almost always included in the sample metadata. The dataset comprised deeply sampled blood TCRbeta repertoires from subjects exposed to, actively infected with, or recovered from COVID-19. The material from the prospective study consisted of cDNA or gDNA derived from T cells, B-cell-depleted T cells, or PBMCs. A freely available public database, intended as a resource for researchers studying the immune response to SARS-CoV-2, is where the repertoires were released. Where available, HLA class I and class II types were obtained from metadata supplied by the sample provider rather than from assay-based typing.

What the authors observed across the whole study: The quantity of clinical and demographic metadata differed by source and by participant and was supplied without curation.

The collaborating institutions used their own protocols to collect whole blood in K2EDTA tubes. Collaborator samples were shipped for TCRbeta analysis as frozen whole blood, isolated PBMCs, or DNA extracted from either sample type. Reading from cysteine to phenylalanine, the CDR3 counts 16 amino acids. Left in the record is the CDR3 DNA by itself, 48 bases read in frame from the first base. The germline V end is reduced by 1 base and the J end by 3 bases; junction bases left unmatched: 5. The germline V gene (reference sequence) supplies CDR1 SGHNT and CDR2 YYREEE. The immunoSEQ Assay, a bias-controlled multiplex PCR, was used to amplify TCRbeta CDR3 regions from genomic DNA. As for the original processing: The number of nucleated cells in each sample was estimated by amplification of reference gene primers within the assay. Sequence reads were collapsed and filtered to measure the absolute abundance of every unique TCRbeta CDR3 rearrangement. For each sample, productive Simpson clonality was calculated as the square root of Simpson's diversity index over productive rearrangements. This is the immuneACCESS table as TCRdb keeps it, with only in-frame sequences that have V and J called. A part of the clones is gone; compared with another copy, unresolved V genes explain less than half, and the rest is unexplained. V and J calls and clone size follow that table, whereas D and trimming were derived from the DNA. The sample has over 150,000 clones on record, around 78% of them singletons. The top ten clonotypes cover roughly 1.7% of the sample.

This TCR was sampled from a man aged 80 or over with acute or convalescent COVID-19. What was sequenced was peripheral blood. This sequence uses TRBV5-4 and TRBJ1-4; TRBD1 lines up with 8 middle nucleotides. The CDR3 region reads CASSLTGGAANEKLFF. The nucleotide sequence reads TGTGCCAGCAGCTTGACAGGGGGTGCAGCTAATGAAAAACTGTTTTTT.